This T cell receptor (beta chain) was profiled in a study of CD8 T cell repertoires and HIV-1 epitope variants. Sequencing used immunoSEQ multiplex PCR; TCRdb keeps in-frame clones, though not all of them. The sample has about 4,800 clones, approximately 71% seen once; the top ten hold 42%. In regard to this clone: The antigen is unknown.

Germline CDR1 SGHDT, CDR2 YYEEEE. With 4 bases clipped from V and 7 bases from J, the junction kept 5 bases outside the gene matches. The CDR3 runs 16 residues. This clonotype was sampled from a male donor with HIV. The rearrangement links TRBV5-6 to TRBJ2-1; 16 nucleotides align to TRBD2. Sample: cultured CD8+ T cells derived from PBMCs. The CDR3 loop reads CASSLGLAGGPNEQFF. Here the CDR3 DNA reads TGTGCCAGCAGCCTGGGACTAGCGGGGGGGCCTAATGAGCAGTTCTTC.